This T cell receptor (beta chain) originates from a study of shared clonotypes between healthy human individuals (dated by TCRdb to 2018 to 2020). Background on the whole study: A few men and two women, aged 18 to 49 years, made up the cohort. Per donor, three plates each were used for CD4 naive and CD4 memory, two for CD8 naive, and one for CD8 memory. The study deeply sequenced blood TCR repertoires of five healthy adults to estimate repertoire size and the extent of clonotype sharing between individuals. Libraries were prepared and TCR repertoires were sequenced by different laboratories using diverse techniques, in order to increase sequencing depth and limit assay-specific biases. Per donor, leukapheresis produced somewhere between about 0.8 and 9 billion PBMCs.

The research as a whole found: Approximately 4.8% of naive CD4, 3% to 4% of naive CD8, roughly 2.5% of memory CD4, and around 0.42% of memory CD8 clonotypes were shared across a few donors. Pairwise subsampling indicated that sequencing depth was expected to affect the degree of clonotype sharing among donors. Rarefaction of sorted-subset datasets indicated incomplete sequencing despite the large sequencing depth. Only blood was sampled, and tissue TCR repertoires likely differ from those in blood. Compared with non-shared clonotypes, clonotypes shared by all four sorted-subset donors had higher generation probabilities. Because the study included a small number of donors, the genetic and exposure-history diversity represented was limited. Naive subsets generally had larger estimated clonotype richness than memory subsets did.

Healthy HIV-negative adults with no recently reported acute infections or vaccinations were included as donors. Every donor was a Caucasian adult residing in Nashville, Tennessee, USA. CD4+ T cells were enriched by magnetic negative selection; naive cells were then positively selected on CD45RA, and the negative fraction formed the memory subset. After blood collection by leukapheresis, PBMCs were isolated using Ficoll-Histopaque density gradient centrifugation and then cryopreserved in the vapor phase of liquid nitrogen. Purity and quantity of every magnetically sorted T cell population were checked by analytical flow cytometry. Each sorted fraction had its genomic DNA isolated and then quantified by UV absorbance on a Nanodrop 2000c. Of note for this clone: The specificity of this receptor is unknown. Base qualities are not provided; no much larger clone lies one nucleotide away. The same CDR3 also results from other DNA sequences found in this sample.

V is shortened by 3 bases, J by 4 bases, and the region joining them spans 4 bases. Inclusive of the bounding cysteine and phenylalanine, the CDR3 is 12 residues long. The DNA shown is the 36-base CDR3, in frame from base 1. Based on the germline V gene, the CDR1 and CDR2 sequences are SGHNT and YENEEA. Using the deep immunoSEQ assay, TCR CDR3 regions were amplified from genomic DNA by multiplex PCR. Extracted genomic DNA from each cell subset was distributed evenly across all wells of several immunoSEQ 96-well plates, and each plate was treated as a replicate. For sorted subsets, around 0.2 ug genomic DNA, equal to some 30,000 T cell genomes, was loaded into each replicate PCR. Purified libraries were measured with a Qubit 3.0 fluorometer, size-checked on a Bioanalyzer 2100, and measured again with the KAPA Library Quantification kit. Every immunoSEQ 96-well plate was sequenced on a separate single-read 150-cycle Illumina NextSeq 550 flow cell. On the study's bioinformatics: Because the immunoSEQ output held only junctional sequences and lacked quality scores, the filtering could not match the filtering applied to full-length reads. Sequences were annotated with PyIR, a Python wrapper for IgBLAST v1.9, and V/J genes and CDR3 were assigned using IMGT germline references. Reads with weak V/J assignments (E-value above 1e-6), missing CDR3, stop codons, out-of-frame junctions, or ambiguous translated residues were removed. V3J clonotypes were defined as sequences sharing the same inferred V gene, J gene, and CDR3 amino acid sequence. The percentage overlap between two repertoires was calculated by dividing the number of shared unique clonotypes by the size of the smaller repertoire. Three approaches were used to assess repertoire richness: RTK rarefaction, the Chao1 estimator, and Recon v2.1 estimates of unobserved clonotypes. OLGA was used to compute generation probabilities for all TCRbeta clonotypes that the gDNA method yielded from a handful of donors. In TCRdb, the immuneACCESS table is reduced to in-frame sequences with V and J assigned. These tables do not hold every clone; where another copy was compared, an unresolved V gene accounts for under half, and the others remain unexplained. Clone size and the V and J calls come from that table; the DNA yielded D and trimming. Here the sample has fewer than 1.8 million clones; approximately 98.5% occur a single time. The top ten clonotypes cover over 0.3% of the sample.

The TCR originated in a man under 40 in good health. The sample was naive CD4+ T cells sorted from blood. Sample cell subset or site, as interpreted from the label and publication: CD45RA+ positively selected. The chain employs TRBV11-3 and TRBJ2-1, with no reliable assignment of the D segment. The CDR3: CASSFSYNEQFF. The DNA sequence is given as TGTGCCAGCAGCTTTAGTTACAATGAGCAGTTCTTC.